One sample yielded the 8 T cell receptor beta chains listed below, sequenced in a study of tumor-infiltrating lymphocytes in localized non-small cell lung cancer. Libraries were prepared by immunoSEQ multiplex PCR; TCRdb keeps only in-frame clonotypes and omits some of them. The sample lists some 17,000 clones; approximately 79% were seen once. Sequencing was done on a sample of lung tumor tissue. These TCRs come from a human donor with non-small cell lung cancer.

The chain carries TRBV2 and TRBJ2-7; TRBD2 is a possible D gene (6 bases). Germline V gene sequence: CDR1 SNHLY, CDR2 FYNNEI. The CDR3 is made up of 13 amino acids. V was trimmed by 5 bases and J by 5 bases, leaving 13 bases between them. The CDR3 sequence is CASSRDFPDEQYF. CDR3 sequence (DNA): TGTGCCAGCAGTAGGGACTTCCCGGACGAGCAGTACTTC.

The rearrangement joins TRBV28 to TRBJ1-3; 9 nucleotides line up with TRBD1. The CDR3 contains 17 residues. Germline V gives CDR1 MDHEN, CDR2 SYDVKM. Germline trimming cut 2 bases from V and 5 bases from J; bases unmatched to any gene: 10. The CDR3 DNA sequence: TGTGCCAGCAGTTTAGGGACAGGGAGTAGAGGGAGAAACACCATATATTTT. This codes for CASSLGTGSRGRNTIYF.

V gene TRBV10-1 combines with J gene TRBJ1-2; TRBD1 aligns across 8 bases. The CDR3 has 15 amino acids. Germline V gene data show CDR1 as WNHNN and CDR2 as SYGVQD (reference sequence). J lost 2 bases, V lost 5 bases, and 7 bases had no gene match. The CDR3 protein is CASSPKTGENYGYTF. CDR3 DNA sequence: TGCGCCAGCAGTCCAAAGACAGGGGAGAACTATGGCTACACCTTC.

The chain links TRBV6-5 to TRBJ2-7, with D perhaps TRBD1 (5 bases). Per the germline V gene, CDR1 is MNHEY and CDR2 is SVGAGI. This CDR3 is 14 amino acids long. Trimming pared 7 bases from V and 4 bases from J, leaving 17 bases between. CDR3 sequence (DNA): TGTGCCAGCACCTCAAGGGGTGCCCCGTACGAGCAGTACTTC. The encoded protein is CASTSRGAPYEQYF.

CDR3: CASSVAGRGADTQYF. CDR3 sequence (DNA): TGTGCCAGCAGCGTAGCTGGAAGGGGTGCAGATACGCAGTATTTT. J is TRBJ2-3 and V is TRBV9; D possibly corresponds to TRBD1 (5 bases). The CDR3 sequence is 15 residues long. Between the trimmed V and J ends, which lost 0 bases and 4 bases, there was a span of 12 bases. Per the germline V gene, CDR1 is SGDLS and CDR2 is YYNGEE.

A few counts support this clone. The chain uses TRBV5-1 and TRBJ1-5; D is ambiguous. V gave up 0 bases and J gave up 6 bases, with 13 bases separating them. This CDR3 is 15 amino acids long. Germline CDR1 SGHRS, CDR2 YFSETQ. Here the CDR3 DNA reads TGCGCCAGCAGCTTGGATGGGAACTCGGGTCAGCCCCAGCATTTT. Encoded protein: CASSLDGNSGQPQHF.

The chain is built from TRBV13 and TRBJ2-7, with D perhaps TRBD2 (6 bases). Per germline, CDR1 PRHDT and CDR2 FYEKMQ (reference sequence). The CDR3 runs 13 residues. Trimming took off 3 bases at V and 0 bases at J, with 6 bases between the two ends. For the CDR3, the DNA is TGTGCCAGCAGCTTGGAGGGCTCCTACGAGCAGTACTTC. It codes for CASSLEGSYEQYF.

The chain recombines TRBV2 with TRBJ1-2, with D perhaps matching TRBD1 (6 bases). The germline CDR1 and CDR2 sequences are SNHLY and FYNNEI. Trimming stripped 5 bases from V and 0 bases from J, with 13 bases between. This CDR3 has 15 amino acids. The CDR3 loop reads CASSPGQQANYGYTF. DNA of the CDR3: TGTGCCAGCAGTCCAGGACAGCAAGCTAACTATGGCTACACCTTC. The full variable domain, with the rest looked up from reference TRBV2 and TRBJ1-2, is EPEVTQTPSHQVTQMGQEVILRCVPISNHLYFYWYRQILGQKVEFLVSFYNNEISEKSEIFDDQFSVERPDGSNFTLKIRSTKLEDSAMYFCASSPGQQANYGYTFGSGTRLTVV.